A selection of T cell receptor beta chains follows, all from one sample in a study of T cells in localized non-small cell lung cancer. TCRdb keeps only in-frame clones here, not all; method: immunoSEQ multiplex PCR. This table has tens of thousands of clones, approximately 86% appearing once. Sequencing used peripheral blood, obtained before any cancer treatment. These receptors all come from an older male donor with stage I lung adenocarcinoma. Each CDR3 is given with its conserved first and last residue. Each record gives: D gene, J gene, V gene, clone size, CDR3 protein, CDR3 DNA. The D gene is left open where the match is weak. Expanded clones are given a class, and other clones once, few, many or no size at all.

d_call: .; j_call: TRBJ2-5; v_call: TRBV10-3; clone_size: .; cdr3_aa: CAIGQETQYF; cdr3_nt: TGTGCCATCGGGCAAGAGACCCAGTACTTC
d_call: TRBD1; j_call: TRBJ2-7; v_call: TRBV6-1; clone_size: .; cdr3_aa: CASRVTGGYEQYF; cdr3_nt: TGTGCCAGCAGAGTTACAGGGGGCTACGAGCAGTACTTC
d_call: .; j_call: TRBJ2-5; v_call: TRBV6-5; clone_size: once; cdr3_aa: CASSYFQTQETQYF; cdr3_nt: TGTGCCAGCAGTTATTTCCAAACCCAGGAGACCCAGTACTTC
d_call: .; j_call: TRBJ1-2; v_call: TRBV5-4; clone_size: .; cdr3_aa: CASSPGGGAENYGYTF; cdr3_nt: TGTGCCAGCAGCCCTGGGGGTGGGGCGGAAAACTATGGCTACACCTTC
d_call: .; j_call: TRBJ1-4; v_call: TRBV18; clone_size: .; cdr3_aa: CASSPERAGLTEKLFF; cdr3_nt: TGTGCCAGCTCGCCCGAGAGGGCAGGACTGACTGAAAAACTGTTTTTT
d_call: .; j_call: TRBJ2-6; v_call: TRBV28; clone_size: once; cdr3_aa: CASSLLRMDSGANVLTF; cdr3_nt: TGTGCCAGCAGTTTACTACGAATGGACTCTGGGGCCAACGTCCTGACTTTC
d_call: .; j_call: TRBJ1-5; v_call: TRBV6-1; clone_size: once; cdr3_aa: CASRQANQPQHF; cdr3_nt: TGTGCCAGCAGGCAGGCAAATCAGCCCCAGCATTTT
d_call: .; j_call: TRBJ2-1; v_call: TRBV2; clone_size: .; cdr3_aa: CASGLTPSYNEQFF; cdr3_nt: TGTGCCAGCGGATTGACACCCTCCTACAATGAGCAGTTCTTC
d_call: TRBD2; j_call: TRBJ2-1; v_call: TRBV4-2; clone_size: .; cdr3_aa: CASSHAWTSGGDNEQFF; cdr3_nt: TGTGCCAGCAGCCACGCGTGGACTAGCGGGGGGGACAATGAGCAGTTCTTC
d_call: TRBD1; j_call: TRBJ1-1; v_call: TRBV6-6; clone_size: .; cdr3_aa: CASSSLGGQGTEAFF; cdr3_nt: TGTGCCAGCAGTTCCCTCGGGGGACAGGGCACTGAAGCTTTCTTT
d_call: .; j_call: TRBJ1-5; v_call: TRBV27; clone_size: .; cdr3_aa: CASSLSRLSNQPQHF; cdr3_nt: TGTGCCAGCAGTTTGAGCCGCCTTAGCAATCAGCCCCAGCATTTT
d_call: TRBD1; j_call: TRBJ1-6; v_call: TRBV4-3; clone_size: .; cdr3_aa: CASSQDPQGDSPLHF; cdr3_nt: TGCGCCAGCAGCCAAGATCCGCAGGGGGATTCACCCCTCCACTTT
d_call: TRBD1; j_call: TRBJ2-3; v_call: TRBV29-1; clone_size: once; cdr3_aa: CSAPGTGAADTQYF; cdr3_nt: TGCAGTGCCCCCGGGACAGGGGCTGCAGATACGCAGTATTTT
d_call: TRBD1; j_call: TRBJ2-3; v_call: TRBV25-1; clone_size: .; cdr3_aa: CASSDTLGTGWDTQYF; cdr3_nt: TGTGCCAGCAGTGATACCTTAGGGACAGGGTGGGATACGCAGTATTTT
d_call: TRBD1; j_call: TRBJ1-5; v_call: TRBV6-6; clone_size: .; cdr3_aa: CASSLQGNGNQPQHF; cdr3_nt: TGTGCCAGCAGCCTACAGGGGAATGGCAATCAGCCCCAGCATTTT
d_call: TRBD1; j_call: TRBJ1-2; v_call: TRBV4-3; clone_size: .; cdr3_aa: CASSQVGTGGDGYTF; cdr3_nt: TGCGCCAGCAGCCAGGTGGGAACAGGGGGCGATGGCTACACCTTC
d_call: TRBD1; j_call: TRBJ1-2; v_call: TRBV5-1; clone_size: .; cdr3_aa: CASSQVDRVYGYTF; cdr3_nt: TGCGCCAGCAGCCAAGTTGACAGGGTTTATGGCTACACCTTC